This record looks at one T cell receptor (beta chain) sequence and its context. Sequence at one end of the junction differs from germline and may be a read error. The source of the sample is a study of Graves' ophthalmopathy and Graves' hyperthyroidism. RNA transcripts yielded amplified TCR beta CDR3 regions. An opening RT-PCR round employed HTBI primers and preceded a second-round multiplex PCR. MiXCR, run by TCRdb on the multiplex PCR reads, gives a single entry per CDR3 protein. Of 400,000 to 450,000 distinct CDR3 sequences listed, around 20% were seen once; the top ten hold around 3.2%. Input material: peripheral blood. The sequence was obtained from a woman aged 18-29 years with stable Graves' hyperthyroidism.

The CDR3 DNA sequence: TGTGCCAGCCTACCAGCGGTCTCCTACGAGAAGTACTTC. Protein sequence: CASLPAVSYEKYF. This sequence joins TRBV6-1 and TRBJ2-7; a possible D gene is TRBD2 (5 bases). This CDR3 comprises 13 residues. Germline V gene sequence: CDR1 MNHNS, CDR2 SASEGT.